The clone carrying this T cell receptor (beta chain) was seen a handful of times. Its target is not known. Tagging with unique molecular identifiers was a feature of the TCR beta cDNA libraries. TCRdb reanalysed the PCR reads using MiXCR and keeps one entry per CDR3 protein. The repertoire holds 700,000 to 800,000 distinct CDR3 sequences, with roughly 27% as singletons. The sample comes from a study of post-analysis software for immune sequencing data. Study results and limitations: Samples made in the same batch grouped tightly together by F measure.

This receptor was obtained from a girl aged 10-17 years with multiple sclerosis. The sample was blood.

DNA for the CDR3: TGTGCCAGCAGTAAGCCCGGAGACAGATCCAGAGATCACGAGCAGTACTTC. It translates to CASSKPGDRSRDHEQYF. The chain uses TRBV6-2 or TRBV6-3 and TRBJ2-5; weak D call: TRBD1 (5 bases). The DNA matches TRBJ2-7 better at its end, which makes the J call doubtful. The CDR3 spans 17 residues. The germline gives CDR1 MNHEY, CDR2 SVGEGT.